This T cell receptor (beta chain) was sequenced during a study of T cells after yellow fever vaccination. Study in general: Where fractions had low cell numbers, libraries were prepared from them with the SMART-Seq v4 Ultra Low Input RNA kit.

Germline V gene lookup returns CDR1 KGHSH and CDR2 LQKENI. CDR3 length: 13 amino acids. Trimming shortened V by 6 bases and J by 6 bases, and 13 bases separated the two germline ends. Only a few counts were recorded for this clonotype. For TCR, cDNA came from 5'RACE template switching, which added a universal primer site and UMIs. Each CDR3 protein gets one entry after TCRdb re-called the 5' RACE reads with MiXCR. The top ten hold approximately 1% of the sample, which has roughly 240,000 distinct CDR3 sequences, 6% to 8% seen once. The input for sequencing was CD4+ T cells sorted from PBMCs, taken on the day of the yellow fever booster vaccination. The TCR comes from a man aged 25 to 45 who received the YFV17D yellow fever vaccine. The chain recombines TRBV18 with TRBJ2-3; D gene uncertain. CDR3 region: CASSLPPPDTQYF. The CDR3 nucleotides are TGTGCCAGCTCCCTCCCCCCACCGGATACGCAGTATTTT.